This T cell receptor (beta chain) was profiled in a study of CD8+CD57+ T cells in acquired aplastic anemia (dated by TCRdb to the late 2010s). Turning to the overall study: Extracted DNA from sorted CD4+ and CD8+ cells averaged 3.2 ug, ranging from about 0.19 to 30 ug. CD8+CD57+ expansion was defined as frequency above the mean frequency observed in healthy subjects.

Flow cytometry had shown CD8+CD57+ cell expansion in the patients selected for sequencing. Severe acquired aplastic anemia was diagnosed in all patients according to International Study of Aplastic Anemia and Agranulocytosis and Camitta criteria. At the time blood was sampled, none of the patients had received any therapy. In the study, sorted CD4+ and CD8+ blood T cells from patients with severe aplastic anemia and from healthy subjects underwent deep sequencing of TCR repertoires. In the USA, patient enrollment took place under clinicaltrials.gov protocols 00001620, 01623167, 00001397, 00071045, 00081523 and 00961064. Ficoll-Paque density gradient centrifugation was used to isolate peripheral blood mononuclear cells. Before DNA was extracted, CD4+ and CD8+ T cells were sorted using either FACS or magnetic beads. For CDR1 and CDR2, the germline V gene lists SNHLY and FYNNEI. The CDR3 measures 15 amino acids from cysteine to phenylalanine. The sequence is cut down to CDR3 DNA, 45 bases in frame from base 1.

Beyond this particular receptor, the publication reports: No significant difference in CD8+ Simpson's diversity was found between patients and healthy controls (P=0.060). Although roughly 29 CD8+ CDR3 sequences were shared by patients and controls, these sequences appeared highly expressed in patients and within the immunodominant clones of patients.

Genomic DNA was used as template for profiling of TCR beta VDJ combinations and CDR3 sequences. TCR repertoire sequencing was run on an Illumina HiSeq 2000. The study's own analysis went as follows. Repertoire assessment relied on Simpson's diversity index, CDR3 size and DJ length profiles, and TRBV/TRBJ rearrangement plots. Whichever DNA sequence was most abundant in the deep sequencing data was defined as the immunodominant clone. CDR3 amino acid sequences were checked for sharing across subjects and were also compared against the VDJdb database and published repertoires. The raw public reads went through TCRdb reprocessing: fastp at Q25, MiXCR clone calling, in-frame beta chains kept. Identical CDR3 protein sequences are pooled into one entry, listed with their most common genes and DNA. The authors' filters were not applied to this entry. For this sample there are 270,000 or so distinct CDR3 sequences; 70% to 85% appear just once. The ten largest clonotypes hold 42% of the sample.

As concerns this clonotype: The clone's antigen remains unknown. No much larger clone exists at a distance of one base, and base qualities are not known.

The sample was sorted CD4+, CD8+, or CD8+CD57+ T cells (not recorded which) from PBMCs. This receptor was identified in a human donor with aplastic anemia. This chain joins TRBV2 to TRBJ1-2; 7 bases in the middle match TRBD2. The J call could be wrong; TRBJ2-1 is a better fit for the DNA end. CDR3 reads: CASRDSSGVYNGQFF. The DNA is TGTGCCAGCAGAGACTCTAGCGGCGTATACAATGGCCAGTTCTTC.